The 27 T cell receptor beta chains presented below share a single source sample, sequenced in a study of cytomegalovirus exposure and HLA in healthy donors. A multiplex PCR was run with 60 Vbeta primers and 13 Jbeta primers. Sequenced by immunoSEQ multiplex PCR; TCRdb stores in-frame clones only, minus some. The profile shows 130,000 or so clones, roughly 70% of them singletons. Sequenced input: PBMCs. All receptors come from a man aged 40-49 years in good health and CMV-seropositive.

The rearrangement joins TRBV5-4 to TRBJ2-3; weak D call: TRBD1 (7 bases). In germline, CDR1 is SGHNT, CDR2 YYREEE (reference sequence). This CDR3 has 15 residues. V lost 1 base to trimming and J lost 0 bases, with 9 bases between them. Here the CDR3 DNA reads TGTGCCAGCAGCTTGCAGGGGGGAAGCACAGATACGCAGTATTTT. This codes for CASSLQGGSTDTQYF.

This sequence joins TRBV6-5 and TRBJ1-2; the match to TRBD1 covers 9 bases. Germline lookup yields CDR1 MNHEY and CDR2 SVGAGI. CDR3 length: 15 amino acids. After removal of 0 bases from V and 7 bases from J, the junction contained 6 bases not matched to a gene. The CDR3 protein is CASSYSETGGSGYTF. Written as DNA, the CDR3 is TGTGCCAGCAGTTACTCGGAGACAGGGGGTAGTGGCTACACCTTC.

The count of this clone is one. This rearrangement joins TRBV9 to TRBJ2-6, with D tentatively TRBD1 (6 bases). CDR1 and CDR2 (germline): SGDLS, YYNGEE. Trimming took 3 bases from V and 2 from J, leaving 15 bases between them. CDR3 length: 17 amino acids. CDR3 region: CASSEHRAPAGANVLTF. The DNA of the CDR3 is TGTGCCAGCAGCGAACACAGGGCCCCCGCTGGGGCCAACGTCCTGACTTTC.

The chain uses TRBV28 and TRBJ2-6; D not certain. The CDR3 sequence is 16 residues long. The V end was cut by 6 bases, the J end by 2 bases, with 14 bases between. CDR1 and CDR2 (germline): MDHEN, SYDVKM. The CDR3: CASRPHRGPGANVLTF. The CDR3 bases are TGTGCCAGCAGACCCCACCGCGGTCCTGGGGCCAACGTCCTGACTTTC.

J is TRBJ2-2 and V is TRBV2; 13 bases match TRBD2. Germline-derived CDR1 and CDR2 are SNHLY and FYNNEI. CDR3 length equals 19 residues. V gave up 3 bases and J gave up 0 bases; unmatched junction bases: 7. CDR3 loop: CASSELTSGGLSNTGELFF. The CDR3 DNA reads TGTGCCAGCAGTGAGCTGACTAGCGGGGGGCTTTCGAACACCGGGGAGCTGTTTTTT.

The rearrangement joins TRBV9 to TRBJ1-2; the D gene is possibly TRBD1 (6 bases). CDR3 size: 15 residues. Trimming took off 1 base at V and 1 base at J, with 11 bases between the two ends. Germline-derived CDR1 and CDR2 are SGDLS and YYNGEE. For the CDR3, the DNA is TGTGCCAGCAGCGTAAGCGGGGGACATAACTATGGCTACACCTTC. Translating gives CASSVSGGHNYGYTF.

The chain employs TRBV5-1 and TRBJ2-3; no clear D gene. With 0 bases removed from V and 6 bases from J, the gap between germline ends came to 11 bases. The CDR3 spans 14 residues. Germline lookup yields CDR1 SGHRS and CDR2 YFSETQ. In DNA, the CDR3 is TGCGCCAGCAGCTTGGCTACTTTCGGGGATACGCAGTATTTT. This encodes CASSLATFGDTQYF.

On this clone itself: This CDR3 is also generated by other DNA sequences in the sample. This chain joins TRBV6-1 and TRBJ2-6; D unclear. Germline loops: CDR1 MNHNS, CDR2 SASEGT. The CDR3 spans 15 residues. Trimming left V 6 bases short and J 0 bases short, with 9 bases between. Here the CDR3 reads CASRPYDSGANVLTF. The CDR3 region has the DNA TGTGCCAGCAGACCCTATGACTCTGGGGCCAACGTCCTGACTTTC.

This clone is a singleton in its sample. The chain uses TRBV5-6 and TRBJ2-7; a possible D gene is TRBD1 (6 bases). Trimming removed 1 base from V and 1 base from J, with 9 bases in between. Germline V gives CDR1 SGHDT, CDR2 YYEEEE. This CDR3 spans 14 amino acids. CDR3 DNA sequence: TGTGCCAGCAGCTTGCCCAGGGGATCCTACGAGCAGTACTTC. Encoded protein: CASSLPRGSYEQYF.

The rearrangement joins TRBV15 to TRBJ2-3; tentative D call: TRBD1 (6 bases). The CDR3 sequence is 17 residues long. V was shortened by 5 bases and J by 2 bases, with 20 bases between the two germline ends. Germline V gene data show CDR1 as LNHNV and CDR2 as YYDKDF (reference sequence). CDR3 in amino acids: CATSRSWQGISTDTQYF. The CDR3 DNA follows: TGTGCCACCAGCCGGTCGTGGCAGGGGATTTCCACAGATACGCAGTATTTT.

The V gene is TRBV25-1, the J gene TRBJ1-4, with 10 bases lining up with TRBD1. Germline V gene lookup returns CDR1 MGHDK and CDR2 SYGVNS. J lost 7 bases, V lost 4 bases, and 6 bases had no gene match. This CDR3 comprises 15 residues. The CDR3 nucleotides read TGTGCCAGCAGTGCTGGGACAGGGGAAGCTGAAAAACTGTTTTTT. It specifies CASSAGTGEAEKLFF.

The chain employs TRBV25-1 and TRBJ1-4; TRBD1 aligns across 10 bases. The V gene end was trimmed by 3 bases and the J gene end by 10 bases; junction bases not matched to a gene: 8. This CDR3 has 15 amino acids. CDR1 is MGHDK, CDR2 SYGVNS, per germline. The CDR3: CASSDQTGGYGKLFF. CDR3 sequence (DNA): TGTGCCAGCAGTGACCAGACAGGGGGCTATGGAAAACTGTTTTTT.

There are a few counts of this clone. The V and J genes are TRBV11-2 and TRBJ2-1, with D perhaps matching TRBD1 (6 bases). The CDR3 totals 13 residues. Germline CDR1 is SGHAT and CDR2 is FQNNGV. V lost 5 bases, J lost 10 bases, and 15 bases lay in between. The CDR3 loop reads CASSPVRGDEQFF. The CDR3 nucleotides are TGTGCCAGCAGCCCCGTCAGGGGTGACGAGCAGTTCTTC.

In this sample, this clone turned up a few times. The rearrangement uses TRBV11-2 and TRBJ2-1, with D maybe TRBD2 (7 bases). The germline V and J ends were trimmed by 1 base and 7 bases, with 14 bases remaining between them. The CDR3 has 15 residues. CDR1 and CDR2 from the germline V gene are SGHAT and FQNNGV. The CDR3 DNA reads as TGTGCCAGCAGCTTAGGAGTGCGGGGGCTAAATGAGCAGTTCTTC. It yields the protein CASSLGVRGLNEQFF.

V is TRBV12-2 and J is TRBJ1-2. TRBV12-2 is listed as a pseudogene. This CDR3 has 13 amino acids. In DNA form, the CDR3 reads TGTGCAAGTCGCGCCCGGACCCCGGGAGGCTACACCTTC. Protein: CASRARTPGGYTF.

The rearrangement joins TRBV5-1 to TRBJ2-5; 9 bases agree with TRBD2. The CDR3 is 16 residues long. Germline CDR1 and CDR2: SGHRS and YFSETQ. J lost 3 bases, V lost 0 bases, and 6 bases had no gene match. DNA for the CDR3: TGCGCCAGCAGCTTGGTTCCAGCGGGGGGAGAAGAGACCCAGTACTTC. Its protein is CASSLVPAGGEETQYF.

The CDR3 DNA is TGTGCCAGCAGCCAGAGTCCCCGGGTCGAAGCTTTCTTT. It codes for CASSQSPRVEAFF. The chain joins TRBV9 to TRBJ1-1; D unclear. Germline CDR1 reads SGDLS; CDR2 reads YYNGEE. The CDR3 covers 13 residues. Trimming removed 4 bases at V and 8 bases at J, with 15 bases between.

This chain joins TRBV6-4 and TRBJ2-1; unclear D gene. In germline, CDR1 is MRHNA, CDR2 SNTAGT. The V and J ends lost 10 bases and 0 bases respectively, with 13 bases between them. The CDR3 is 14 residues long. The CDR3 region is CATKQISSYNEQFF. For the CDR3, the DNA is TGTGCCACCAAGCAAATAAGCTCCTACAATGAGCAGTTCTTC.

The chain recombines TRBV28 with TRBJ1-5; tentative D call: TRBD1 (5 bases). This CDR3 is built from 14 residues. V lost 8 bases and J lost 1, with 12 bases in between. Germline CDR1 MDHEN, CDR2 SYDVKM. The CDR3: CASLPGGSNQPQHF. The CDR3 nucleotides are TGTGCCAGCCTCCCGGGGGGGAGCAATCAGCCCCAGCATTTT. The complete variable domain, with remaining parts taken from reference TRBV28 and TRBJ1-5, reads DVKVTQSSRYLVKRTGEKVFLECVQDMDHENMFWYRQDPGLGLRLIYFSYDVKMKEKGDIPEGYSVSREKKERFSLILESASTNQTSMYLCASLPGGSNQPQHFGDGTRLSIL.

This clone occurred a few times. The chain employs TRBV4-1 and TRBJ1-2, with TRBD1 as a possible D gene (5 bases). The CDR3 totals 14 residues. V was cut by 2 bases and J by 3 bases, with 10 bases left in between. CDR1 is MGHRA and CDR2 is YSYEKL in the germline V gene. The CDR3 loop reads CASSQTQGYYGYTF. The DNA for the CDR3 is TGCGCCAGCAGCCAAACCCAGGGTTACTATGGCTACACCTTC.

This clone occurred a few times. The chain is built from TRBV5-4 and TRBJ2-1, with 7 bases fitting TRBD2. CDR1 is SGHNT, CDR2 YYREEE, per germline (reference sequence). This CDR3 has 13 residues. J gave up 10 bases and V 2 bases, and 6 bases lay outside the gene matches. DNA of the CDR3: TGTGCCAGCAGCTTCGGTAGCGGGTTCGAGCAGTTCTTC. Translated: CASSFGSGFEQFF.

The chain carries TRBV2 and TRBJ2-7, with D perhaps matching TRBD1 (6 bases). The CDR3 consists of 13 residues. Between the trimmed V and J ends, which lost 6 bases and 5 bases, there was a span of 14 bases. The germline CDR1 and CDR2 sequences are SNHLY and FYNNEI. CDR3 in DNA: TGTGCCAGCAGAACAGGGAGAAGGCACGAGCAGTACTTC. It specifies CASRTGRRHEQYF. Complete variable domain (other parts from reference TRBV2 and TRBJ2-7): EPEVTQTPSHQVTQMGQEVILRCVPISNHLYFYWYRQILGQKVEFLVSFYNNEISEKSEIFDDQFSVERPDGSNFTLKIRSTKLEDSAMYFCASRTGRRHEQYFGPGTRLTVT.

Worth noting for this clone: The sample holds other DNA sequences that translate to the same CDR3. The chain links TRBV5-1 to TRBJ1-1; D is undetermined. The CDR3 consists of 14 residues. V was shortened by 0 bases and J by 1 base, with 7 bases between the two germline ends. The germline CDR1 and CDR2 sequences are SGHRS and YFSETQ. CDR3 protein: CASSLAGSNTEAFF. The CDR3 region has the DNA TGCGCCAGCAGCTTGGCCGGGTCGAACACTGAAGCTTTCTTT.

The chain carries TRBV5-5 and TRBJ2-5; 8 positions agree with TRBD1. Germline-derived CDR1 and CDR2 are SGHKS and YYEKEE (reference sequence). The J segment lost 5 bases and the V segment lost 0 bases, leaving 12 bases of the junction unmatched. The CDR3 is made up of 17 amino acids. CDR3 DNA: TGTGCCAGCAGCTTGGCCACAGGGGGAATACGTTCGGAGACCCAGTACTTC. This gives the protein CASSLATGGIRSETQYF. The whole variable domain, filled in from reference TRBV5-5 and TRBJ2-5, reads DAGVTQSPTHLIKTRGQQVTLRCSPISGHKSVSWYQQVLGQGPQFIFQYYEKEERGRGNFPDRFSARQFPNYSSELNVNALLLGDSALYLCASSLATGGIRSETQYFGPGTRLLVL.

V and J are TRBV10-3 and TRBJ1-2; 7 bases fit TRBD1. Germline V gene sequence: CDR1 ENHRY, CDR2 SYGVKD. The CDR3 runs 16 residues. With V trimmed by 4 bases and J by 0 bases, 8 bases remained unmatched. CDR3 in amino acids: CAISGDSSLANYGYTF. The CDR3 DNA is TGTGCCATCAGTGGGGACAGCTCACTAGCTAACTATGGCTACACCTTC.

This sequence joins TRBV10-3 and TRBJ1-3; the D gene is possibly TRBD1 (5 bases). Trimming left V 4 bases short and J 8 bases short, with 12 bases between. This CDR3 region has 13 residues. Germline CDR1 is ENHRY and CDR2 is SYGVKD. The CDR3 DNA reads as TGTGCCATCAGTGCCCAGGGTATAGACACCATATATTTT. Translating it yields CAISAQGIDTIYF.

This clone has only one observation. The V gene is TRBV7-2, the J gene TRBJ2-7; D possibly corresponds to TRBD1 (6 bases). This CDR3 region has 13 residues. V dropped 4 bases and J dropped 6 bases, with 13 bases sitting between them. The V gene's germline CDR1 is SGHTA and CDR2 FQGNSA. The CDR3 DNA sequence: TGTGCCAGCAGCTCCTACAGGGCGGGCGAGCAGTACTTC. Translating gives CASSSYRAGEQYF.